One T cell receptor (beta chain) is described in this entry. The assay was immunoSEQ multiplex PCR, and TCRdb's table has in-frame clones only and misses some. The sample holds 100,000 or so clones, over 85% seen once. The record originates from a study of T cell changes during pregnancy in multiple sclerosis. CDR3 size: 13 residues. With V trimmed by 2 bases and J by 9 bases, 6 bases remained unmatched. Germline V gene data show CDR1 as SGHRS and CDR2 as YFSETQ. The receptor was isolated from a female donor with multiple sclerosis, enrolled in a pregnancy study. Here the sequenced sample was peripheral blood, taken in the second trimester of pregnancy. The rearrangement links TRBV5-1 to TRBJ2-7; TRBD2 matches 9 bases. As DNA, the CDR3 is TGCGCCAGCAGCTTAGCGGGAGGCCGTCTGCAGTACTTC. It codes for CASSLAGGRLQYF. The whole variable domain, filled in from reference TRBV5-1 and TRBJ2-7, reads KAGVTQTPRYLIKTRGQQVTLSCSPISGHRSVSWYQQTPGQGLQFLFEYFSETQRNKGNFPGRFSGRQFSNSRSEMNVSTLELGDSALYLCASSLAGGRLQYFGPGTRLTVT.